This TCR beta chain was observed in a study of cytomegalovirus exposure and HLA in healthy donors. The donors (healthy individuals) were bone marrow donors. Comment on this clone: Its matching antigen is unknown.

CDR1 and CDR2 from the germline V gene are KGHSH and LQKENI. The CDR3 is made up of 18 amino acids. Trimming removed 3 bases from V and 0 bases from J, with 19 bases in between. Study observations and caveats: Most observed TCR sequences were rare, whereas some public TCRs were detected in many donors. Cytomegalovirus-associated TCR beta chains were listed, numbering more than 150. Researchers reported in a later analysis that a missense DCLRE1C variant was tied to TCR beta V- and J-gene trimming.

Primers for the PCR totalled 60 Vbeta and 13 Jbeta. Sequencing used immunoSEQ multiplex PCR; TCRdb keeps in-frame clones, though not all of them. The sample gives approximately 120,000 clones, approximately 80% of which show up once; around 2.1% is in the top ten. The sample taken for sequencing was PBMCs. The sequence was obtained from a man aged 50 or older in good health and CMV-seronegative. The chain couples TRBV18 to TRBJ2-3; D is unclear. CDR3 sequence reads: CASSPSVLRLLSTDTQYF. CDR3 DNA: TGTGCCAGCTCACCGTCGGTCTTGAGGCTCCTCAGCACAGATACGCAGTATTTT.